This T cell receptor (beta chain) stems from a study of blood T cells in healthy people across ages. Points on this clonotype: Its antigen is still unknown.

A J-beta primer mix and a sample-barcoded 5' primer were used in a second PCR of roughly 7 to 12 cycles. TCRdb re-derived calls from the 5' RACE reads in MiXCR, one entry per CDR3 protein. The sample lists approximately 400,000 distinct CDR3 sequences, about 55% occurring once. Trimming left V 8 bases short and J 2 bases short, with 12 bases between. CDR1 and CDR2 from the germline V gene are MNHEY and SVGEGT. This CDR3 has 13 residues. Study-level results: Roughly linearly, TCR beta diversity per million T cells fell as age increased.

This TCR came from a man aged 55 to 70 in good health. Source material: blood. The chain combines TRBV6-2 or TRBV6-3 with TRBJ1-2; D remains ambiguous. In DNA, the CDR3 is TGTGCCAGCGTGGGCAGTCTAAACTATGGCTACACCTTC. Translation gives CASVGSLNYGYTF.